This TCR beta chain originates from a study of CD8 T cells in ankylosing spondylitis. TCRdb reprocessed the 5' RACE reads with MiXCR, giving one entry per CDR3 protein. The sample contains about 240,000 distinct CDR3 sequences, roughly 8.6% of which appear only once. The table lists this clonotype with many counts. CDR3 length: 16 residues. Looked up from germline, CDR1 is MNHEY and CDR2 is SVGEGT. The germline V and J ends were trimmed by 6 bases and 1 base, with 16 bases remaining between them. The material sequenced was blood, either unsorted or a sorted T cell fraction (not recorded which). The V gene is TRBV6-2 or TRBV6-3, the J gene TRBJ2-4; D remains ambiguous. This TCR was recovered from a male donor with ankylosing spondylitis or in good health (not recorded which). The CDR3 region has the DNA TGTGCCAGCAGCCCCGACTCCTCCGAGGCCAAAAACATTCAGTACTTC. Translation: CASSPDSSEAKNIQYF.